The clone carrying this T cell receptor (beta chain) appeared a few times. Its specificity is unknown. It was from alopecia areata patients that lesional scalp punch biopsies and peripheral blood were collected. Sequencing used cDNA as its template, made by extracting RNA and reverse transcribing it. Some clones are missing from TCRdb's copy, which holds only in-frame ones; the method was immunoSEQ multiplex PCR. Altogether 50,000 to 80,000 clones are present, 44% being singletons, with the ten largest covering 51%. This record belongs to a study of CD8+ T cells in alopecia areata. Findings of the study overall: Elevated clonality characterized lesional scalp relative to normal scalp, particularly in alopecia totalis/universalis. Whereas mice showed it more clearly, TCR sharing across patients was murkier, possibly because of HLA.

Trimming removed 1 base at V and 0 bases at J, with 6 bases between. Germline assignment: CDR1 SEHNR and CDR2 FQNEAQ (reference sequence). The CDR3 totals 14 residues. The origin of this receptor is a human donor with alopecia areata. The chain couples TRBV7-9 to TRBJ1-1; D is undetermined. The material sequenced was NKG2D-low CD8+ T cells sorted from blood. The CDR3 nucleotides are TGTGCCAGCAGCTTAGAAGCTATGAACACTGAAGCTTTCTTT. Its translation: CASSLEAMNTEAFF.